This TCR beta chain was obtained from a study of T cell responses to AZD1222 COVID-19 vaccine (dated by TCRdb to 2020 to 2022). Study-level background: AZD1222 recipients given second doses at about 4 weeks or at about 12 weeks were pooled, since spike-specific TCR depth and breadth were not found to differ between the two schedules. TCR sequencing was performed for 233 trial participants, of whom some 200 were given two doses of AZD1222 and around 26 were given two doses of MenACWY control vaccine. Trial participants were enrolled by age into 18-55, 56-69 and 70-plus year subgroups, with roughly 150, 30 and 60 TCR-sequenced participants respectively. Study-wide findings and limitations: Because no day 14 peak-response samples were available, repertoires were characterized only after the peak T cell response. In the small 56-69-year group, the increase in depth fell short of significance, most likely because of low power. CD4 TCRs associated with the vaccine covered the entire spike protein, and the dominant responses were in regions 160-218 and 743-854. Reportedly, almost half of the unique spike-specific TCRs recognized epitopes lying outside the regions that are mutated in the B.1.351 and B.1.1.7 variants. Participants were mostly white British and included more females than males, and it was suggested by the authors that clonal diversity may have been underestimated. After two AZD1222 doses, spike-specific TCR breadth and depth were significantly higher than at day 0 and than in MenACWY recipients. Conclusions about previously exposed vaccinees are limited because only six or seven AZD1222 recipients were SARS-CoV-2 seropositive at baseline.

As regards this clone: What this receptor recognizes is not known. No base quality information exists; no much larger clone differs at one position.

The time point label corresponds to: baseline before first vaccination. Vaccinee samples came from UK trials COV001 and COV002, including a single-blind randomized controlled phase 2/3 trial of AZD1222 (ChAdOx1 nCoV-19) in healthy adults. Trial participant PBMC samples were collected at day 0 and day 28 after the second dose for TCRbeta chain sequencing. The CDR3 regions of human TCRbeta chains were subjected to immunosequencing. In the source study's methods: Repertoire TCRs were matched against a reference library of SARS-CoV-2-specific TCRs generated with the MIRA antigen-specificity platform. Breadth was defined as the fraction of unique TCRs that were SARS-CoV-2-associated. Depth was defined as the fraction of total T cells that were SARS-CoV-2-associated. Using the MIRA data, each spike-specific TCR was mapped to the spike region that the TCR reacts to and placed in a CD4 or CD8 class. Log10-transformed breadth and depth values were compared by one-way ANOVA with Sidak's multiple comparisons tests. Held by TCRdb, this immuneACCESS table contains in-frame sequences only and omits some clones. Under half of the omission traces to an unresolved V gene where checked; the cause of the rest is unknown. The V and J calls and clone size are taken from that table; D and trimming were inferred from the DNA. The table for this sample lists fewer than 150,000 clones; roughly 89% of them were counted only once. The leading ten clones occupy 1.9% of the sample.

The sequence derives from an adult in good health. The sequencing used peripheral blood, collected on day 0 of AZD1222 vaccination.

The nucleotide sequence is given as TGTGCCAGCAGCTTGTCTTTGGCCGCGGGAATTGAGGAAAAACTGTTTTTT. This yields the protein CASSLSLAAGIEEKLFF. This sequence uses TRBV5-6 and TRBJ1-4; too little of a D gene remains to name it. V was cut back by 1 base and J by 8 bases, leaving a gap of 21 bases between them. The CDR3 has 17 amino acids, counting the end cysteine and phenylalanine. This entry keeps only the CDR3 DNA: 51 bases, framed from base 1. As encoded in the germline V gene, CDR1 is SGHDT while CDR2 is YYEEEE.